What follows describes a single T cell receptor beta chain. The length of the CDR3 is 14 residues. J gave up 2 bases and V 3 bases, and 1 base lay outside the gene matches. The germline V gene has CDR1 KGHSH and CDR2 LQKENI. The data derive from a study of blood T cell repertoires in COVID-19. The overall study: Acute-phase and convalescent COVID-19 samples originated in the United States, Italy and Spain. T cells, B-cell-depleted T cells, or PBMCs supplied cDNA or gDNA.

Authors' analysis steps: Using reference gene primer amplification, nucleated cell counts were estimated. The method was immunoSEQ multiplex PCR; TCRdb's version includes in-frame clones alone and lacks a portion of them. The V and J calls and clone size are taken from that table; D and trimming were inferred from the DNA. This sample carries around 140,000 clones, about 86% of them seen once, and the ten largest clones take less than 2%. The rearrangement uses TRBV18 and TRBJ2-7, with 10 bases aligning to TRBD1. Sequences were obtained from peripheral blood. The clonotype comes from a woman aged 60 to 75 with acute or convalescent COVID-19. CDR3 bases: TGTGCCAGCTCACCCGGGACAGGGGCCTACGAGCAGTACTTC. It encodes CASSPGTGAYEQYF.